Given below is one T cell receptor (beta chain) in context. This entry belongs to a study of blood T cell repertoires in COVID-19. Study overall: Researchers got acute and convalescent COVID-19 samples from the United States, Italy and Spain. T cells, B-cell-depleted T cells, or PBMCs provided the cDNA or gDNA that served as material.

Germline-derived CDR1 and CDR2 are LGHNA and YSLEER. CDR3 length: 15 amino acids. Between the trimmed V and J ends, which lost 3 bases and 0 bases, there was a span of 9 bases. Per the study methods: Estimation of nucleated cell counts was performed using reference gene primer amplification. Clones were sequenced by immunoSEQ multiplex PCR, and TCRdb holds only the in-frame ones, with some missing. That table furnishes V, J and clone size, whereas the DNA furnished D and trimming. Here the sample spans 130,000 to 150,000 clones, 80% to 90% being singletons. J is TRBJ2-1 and V is TRBV4-3; D not certain. Sequenced material: peripheral blood. The clonotype comes from a human donor with acute or convalescent COVID-19. The donor label of this sample is uncertain. The CDR3 region is CASSQAVSSYNEQFF. CDR3 nucleotide sequence: TGCGCCAGCAGCCAGGCGGTAAGCTCCTACAATGAGCAGTTCTTC.